Listed here are 9 T cell receptor beta chains from one sample, sequenced in a study of T cells after yellow fever vaccination. MiXCR, run by TCRdb on the 5' RACE reads, gives a single entry per CDR3 protein. The sample contains fewer than 450,000 distinct CDR3 sequences, roughly 11% of which appear only once. Sequencing used PBMCs, obtained on the day of the first yellow fever vaccination. The receptor set was obtained from a man aged 18 to 29 who received the YFV17D yellow fever vaccine.

This clonotype was picked up many times. The chain is built from TRBV9 and TRBJ1-1, with D unresolved. From germline, CDR1 is SGDLS and CDR2 YYNGEE. The CDR3 runs 15 residues. The V and J ends lost 2 bases and 1 base respectively, with 12 bases between them. CDR3 amino acids: CASSVDGHGNTEAFF. CDR3 nucleotides: TGTGCCAGCAGCGTGGACGGGCATGGGAACACTGAAGCTTTCTTT. The full variable domain, with the rest looked up from reference TRBV9 and TRBJ1-1, is DSGVTQTPKHLITATGQRVTLRCSPRSGDLSVYWYQQSLDQGLQFLIQYYNGEERAKGNILERFSAQQFPDLHSELNLSSLELGDSALYFCASSVDGHGNTEAFFGQGTRLTVV.

At least ten counts were recorded for this clonotype. This sequence joins TRBV14 and TRBJ2-2; 10 bases map to TRBD2. CDR1 SGHDN and CDR2 FVKESK come from the germline V gene. This CDR3 is built from 17 residues. Trimming at V came to 1 base and at J to 3 bases, leaving 5 bases not matched to a gene. CDR3 nucleotides: TGTGCCAGCAGCCAAGGGGCCCTAGCGGGAGACACCGGGGAGCTGTTTTTT. Its translation is CASSQGALAGDTGELFF.

This clonotype was detected a few times. This chain uses TRBV5-1 with TRBJ2-7, with 8 positions matching TRBD1. The CDR3 has 15 amino acids. The V gene end was trimmed by 0 bases and the J gene end by 5 bases; junction bases not matched to a gene: 7. Germline V gene lookup returns CDR1 SGHRS and CDR2 YFSETQ. The CDR3 sequence is CASSLATGDRHEQYV. CDR3 nucleotide sequence: TGCGCCAGCAGCTTGGCTACAGGGGACAGGCACGAGCAGTACGTC.

The chain employs TRBV5-1 and TRBJ2-5; D is unresolved. The germline V gene encodes CDR1 SGHRS and CDR2 YFSETQ. The CDR3 is 12 residues long. The V end lost 4 bases, the J end lost 5 bases, and 9 bases lay between the germline ends. For the CDR3, the DNA is TGCGCCAGCAGCGAAATTTGGGAGACCCAGTACTTC. It translates to CASSEIWETQYF.

This chain connects TRBV9 to TRBJ2-3; 9 bases fit TRBD2. Trimming removed 0 bases from V and 5 bases from J; junction bases left unmatched: 7. In germline, CDR1 is SGDLS, CDR2 YYNGEE. The CDR3 consists of 16 residues. CDR3 nucleotides: TGTGCCAGCAGCGTAGGCGGGGGGGCTAATGTAGATACGCAGTATTTT. Protein: CASSVGGGANVDTQYF. Based on the CDR3 plus reference TRBV9 and TRBJ2-3, the full variable domain is DSGVTQTPKHLITATGQRVTLRCSPRSGDLSVYWYQQSLDQGLQFLIQYYNGEERAKGNILERFSAQQFPDLHSELNLSSLELGDSALYFCASSVGGGANVDTQYFGPGTRLTVL.

This clonotype was detected many times. The chain has TRBV5-1 and TRBJ1-4; D may be TRBD1 (6 bases). V shed 5 bases and J shed 4 bases, with 12 bases lying between them. From germline, CDR1 is SGHRS and CDR2 YFSETQ. This CDR3 is built from 14 residues. CDR3: CASRQGKVNEKLFF. The CDR3 DNA sequence: TGCGCCAGCAGGCAGGGGAAGGTTAATGAAAAACTGTTTTTT. The full variable domain, rest sourced from reference TRBV5-1 and TRBJ1-4, is KAGVTQTPRYLIKTRGQQVTLSCSPISGHRSVSWYQQTPGQGLQFLFEYFSETQRNKGNFPGRFSGRQFSNSRSEMNVSTLELGDSALYLCASRQGKVNEKLFFGSGTQLSVL.

The V gene is TRBV2, the J gene TRBJ1-5, with D tentatively TRBD1 (5 bases). CDR1 and CDR2 (germline): SNHLY, FYNNEI. V lost 4 bases, J lost 7 bases, and 14 bases lay in between. The CDR3 totals 14 residues. The CDR3 sequence: CASSGRTGGQPQHF. Written as DNA, the CDR3 is TGTGCCAGCAGTGGTCGGACCGGGGGGCAGCCCCAGCATTTT.

This chain joins TRBV9 and TRBJ2-5; 8 positions match TRBD2. V gave up 0 bases and J gave up 6 bases; unmatched junction bases: 7. The CDR3 runs 15 residues. Germline V gives CDR1 SGDLS, CDR2 YYNGEE. The CDR3 sequence is CASSVAVSGVQTQYF. Written as DNA, the CDR3 is TGTGCCAGCAGCGTAGCTGTTAGCGGGGTACAGACCCAGTACTTC.

This clonotype appeared a few times. The rearrangement joins TRBV29-1 to TRBJ2-5; a possible D gene is TRBD2 (7 bases). The V end lost 7 bases, the J end lost 3 bases, and 27 bases lay between the germline ends. This CDR3 comprises 17 residues. Germline V gene lookup returns CDR1 SQVTM and CDR2 ANQGSEA. CDR3 loop: CSAELQVGGQSEETQYF. DNA for the CDR3: TGCAGCGCCGAGCTCCAGGTCGGGGGGCAGTCCGAAGAGACCCAGTACTTC.